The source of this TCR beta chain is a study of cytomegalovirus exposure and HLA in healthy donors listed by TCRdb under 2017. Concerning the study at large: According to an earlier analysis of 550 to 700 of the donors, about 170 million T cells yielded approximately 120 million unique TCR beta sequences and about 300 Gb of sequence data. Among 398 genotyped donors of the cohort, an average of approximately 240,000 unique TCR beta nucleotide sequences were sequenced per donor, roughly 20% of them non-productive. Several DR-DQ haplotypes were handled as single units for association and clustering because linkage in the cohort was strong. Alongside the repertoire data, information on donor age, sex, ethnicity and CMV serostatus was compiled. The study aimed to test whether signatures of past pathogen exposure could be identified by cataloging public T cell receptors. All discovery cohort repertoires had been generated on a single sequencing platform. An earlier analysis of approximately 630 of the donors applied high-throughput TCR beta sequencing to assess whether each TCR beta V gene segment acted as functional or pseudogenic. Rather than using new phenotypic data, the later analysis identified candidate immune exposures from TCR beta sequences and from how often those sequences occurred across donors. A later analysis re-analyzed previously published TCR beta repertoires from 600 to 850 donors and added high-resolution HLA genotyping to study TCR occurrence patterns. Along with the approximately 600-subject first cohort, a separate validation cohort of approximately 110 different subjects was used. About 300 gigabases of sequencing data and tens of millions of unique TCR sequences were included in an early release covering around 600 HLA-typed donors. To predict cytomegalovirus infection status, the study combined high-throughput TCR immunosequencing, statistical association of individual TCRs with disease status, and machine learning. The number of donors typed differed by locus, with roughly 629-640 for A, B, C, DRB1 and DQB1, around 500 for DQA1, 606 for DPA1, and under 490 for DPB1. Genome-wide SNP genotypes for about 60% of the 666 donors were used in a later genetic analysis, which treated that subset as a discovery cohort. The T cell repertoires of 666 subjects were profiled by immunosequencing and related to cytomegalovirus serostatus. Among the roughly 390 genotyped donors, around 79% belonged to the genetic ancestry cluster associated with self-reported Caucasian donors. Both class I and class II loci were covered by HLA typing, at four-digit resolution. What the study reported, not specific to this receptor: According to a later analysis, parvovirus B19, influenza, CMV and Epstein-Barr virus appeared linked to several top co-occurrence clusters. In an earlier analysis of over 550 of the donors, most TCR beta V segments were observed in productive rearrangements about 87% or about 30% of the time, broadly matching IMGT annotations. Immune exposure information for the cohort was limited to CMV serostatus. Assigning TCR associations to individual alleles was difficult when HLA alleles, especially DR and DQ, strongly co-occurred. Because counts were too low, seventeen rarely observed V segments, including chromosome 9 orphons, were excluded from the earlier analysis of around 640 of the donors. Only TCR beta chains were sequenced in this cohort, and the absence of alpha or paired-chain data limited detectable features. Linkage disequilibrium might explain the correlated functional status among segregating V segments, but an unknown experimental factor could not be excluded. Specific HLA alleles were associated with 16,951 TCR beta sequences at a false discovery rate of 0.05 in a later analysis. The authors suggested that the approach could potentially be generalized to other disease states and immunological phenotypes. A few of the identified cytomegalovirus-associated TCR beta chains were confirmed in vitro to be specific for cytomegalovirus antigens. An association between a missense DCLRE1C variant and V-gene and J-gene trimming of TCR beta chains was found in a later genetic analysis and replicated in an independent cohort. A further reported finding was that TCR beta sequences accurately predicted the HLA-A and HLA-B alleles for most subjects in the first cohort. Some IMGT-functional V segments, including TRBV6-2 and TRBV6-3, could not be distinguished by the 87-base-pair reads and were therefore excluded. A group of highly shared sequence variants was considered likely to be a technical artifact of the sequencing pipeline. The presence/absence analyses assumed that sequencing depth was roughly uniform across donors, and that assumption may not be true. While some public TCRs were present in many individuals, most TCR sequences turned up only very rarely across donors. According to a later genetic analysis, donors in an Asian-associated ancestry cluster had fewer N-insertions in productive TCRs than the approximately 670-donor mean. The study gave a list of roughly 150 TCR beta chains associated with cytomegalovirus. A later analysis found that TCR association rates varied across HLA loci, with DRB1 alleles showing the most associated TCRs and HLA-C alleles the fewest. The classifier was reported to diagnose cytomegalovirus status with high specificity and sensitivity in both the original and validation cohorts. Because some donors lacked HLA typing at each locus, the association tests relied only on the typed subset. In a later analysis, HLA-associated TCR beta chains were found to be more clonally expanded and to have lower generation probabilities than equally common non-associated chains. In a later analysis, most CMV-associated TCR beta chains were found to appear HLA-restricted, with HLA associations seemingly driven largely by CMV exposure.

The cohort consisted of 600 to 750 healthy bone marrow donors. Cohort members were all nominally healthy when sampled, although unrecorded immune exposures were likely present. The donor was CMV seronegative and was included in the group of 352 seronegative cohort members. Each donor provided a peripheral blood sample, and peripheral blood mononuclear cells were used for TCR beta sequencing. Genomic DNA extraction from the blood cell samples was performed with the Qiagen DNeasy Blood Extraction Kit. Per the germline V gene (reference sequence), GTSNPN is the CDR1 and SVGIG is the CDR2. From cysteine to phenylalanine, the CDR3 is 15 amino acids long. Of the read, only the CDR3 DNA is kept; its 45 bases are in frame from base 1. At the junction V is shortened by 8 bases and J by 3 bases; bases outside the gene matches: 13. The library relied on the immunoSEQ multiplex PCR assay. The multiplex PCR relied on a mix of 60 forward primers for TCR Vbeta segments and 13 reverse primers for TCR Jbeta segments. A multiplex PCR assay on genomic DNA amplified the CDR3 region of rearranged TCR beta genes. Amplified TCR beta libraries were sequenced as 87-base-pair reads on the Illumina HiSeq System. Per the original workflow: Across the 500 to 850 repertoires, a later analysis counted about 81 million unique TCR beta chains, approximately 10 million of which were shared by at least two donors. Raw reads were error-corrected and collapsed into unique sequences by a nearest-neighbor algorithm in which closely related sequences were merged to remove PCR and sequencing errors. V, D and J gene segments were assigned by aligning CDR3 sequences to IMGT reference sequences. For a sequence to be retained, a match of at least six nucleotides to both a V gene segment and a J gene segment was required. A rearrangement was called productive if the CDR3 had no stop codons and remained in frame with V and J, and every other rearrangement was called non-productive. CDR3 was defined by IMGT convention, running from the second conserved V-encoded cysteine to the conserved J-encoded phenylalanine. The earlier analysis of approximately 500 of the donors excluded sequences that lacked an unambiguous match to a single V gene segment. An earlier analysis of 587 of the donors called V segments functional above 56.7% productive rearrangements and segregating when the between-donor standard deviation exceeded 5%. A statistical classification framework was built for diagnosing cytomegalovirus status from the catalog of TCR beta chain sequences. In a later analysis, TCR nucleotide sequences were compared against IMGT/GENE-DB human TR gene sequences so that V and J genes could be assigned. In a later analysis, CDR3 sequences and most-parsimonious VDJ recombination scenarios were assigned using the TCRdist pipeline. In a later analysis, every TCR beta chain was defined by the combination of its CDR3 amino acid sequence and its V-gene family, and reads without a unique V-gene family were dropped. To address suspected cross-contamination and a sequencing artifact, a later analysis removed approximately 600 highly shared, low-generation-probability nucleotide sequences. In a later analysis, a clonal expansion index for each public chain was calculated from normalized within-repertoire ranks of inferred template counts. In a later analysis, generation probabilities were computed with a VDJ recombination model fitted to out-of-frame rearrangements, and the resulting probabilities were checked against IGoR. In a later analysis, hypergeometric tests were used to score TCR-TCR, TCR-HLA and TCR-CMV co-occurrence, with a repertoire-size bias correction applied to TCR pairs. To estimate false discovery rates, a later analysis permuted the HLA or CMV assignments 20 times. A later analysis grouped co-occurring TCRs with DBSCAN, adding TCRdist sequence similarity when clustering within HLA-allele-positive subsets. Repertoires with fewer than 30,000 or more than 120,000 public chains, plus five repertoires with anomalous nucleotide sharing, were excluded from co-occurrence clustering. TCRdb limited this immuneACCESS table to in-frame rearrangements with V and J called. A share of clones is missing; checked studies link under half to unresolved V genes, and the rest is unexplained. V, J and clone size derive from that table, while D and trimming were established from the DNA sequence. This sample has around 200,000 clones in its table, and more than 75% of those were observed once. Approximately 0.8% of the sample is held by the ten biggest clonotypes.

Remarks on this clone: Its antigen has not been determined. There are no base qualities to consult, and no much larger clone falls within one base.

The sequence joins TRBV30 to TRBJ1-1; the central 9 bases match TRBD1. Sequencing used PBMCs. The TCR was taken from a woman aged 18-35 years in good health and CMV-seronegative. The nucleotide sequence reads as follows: TGTGCCGGCACAGGGGGCCATAAAGGGTACACTGAAGCTTTCTTT. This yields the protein CAGTGGHKGYTEAFF.